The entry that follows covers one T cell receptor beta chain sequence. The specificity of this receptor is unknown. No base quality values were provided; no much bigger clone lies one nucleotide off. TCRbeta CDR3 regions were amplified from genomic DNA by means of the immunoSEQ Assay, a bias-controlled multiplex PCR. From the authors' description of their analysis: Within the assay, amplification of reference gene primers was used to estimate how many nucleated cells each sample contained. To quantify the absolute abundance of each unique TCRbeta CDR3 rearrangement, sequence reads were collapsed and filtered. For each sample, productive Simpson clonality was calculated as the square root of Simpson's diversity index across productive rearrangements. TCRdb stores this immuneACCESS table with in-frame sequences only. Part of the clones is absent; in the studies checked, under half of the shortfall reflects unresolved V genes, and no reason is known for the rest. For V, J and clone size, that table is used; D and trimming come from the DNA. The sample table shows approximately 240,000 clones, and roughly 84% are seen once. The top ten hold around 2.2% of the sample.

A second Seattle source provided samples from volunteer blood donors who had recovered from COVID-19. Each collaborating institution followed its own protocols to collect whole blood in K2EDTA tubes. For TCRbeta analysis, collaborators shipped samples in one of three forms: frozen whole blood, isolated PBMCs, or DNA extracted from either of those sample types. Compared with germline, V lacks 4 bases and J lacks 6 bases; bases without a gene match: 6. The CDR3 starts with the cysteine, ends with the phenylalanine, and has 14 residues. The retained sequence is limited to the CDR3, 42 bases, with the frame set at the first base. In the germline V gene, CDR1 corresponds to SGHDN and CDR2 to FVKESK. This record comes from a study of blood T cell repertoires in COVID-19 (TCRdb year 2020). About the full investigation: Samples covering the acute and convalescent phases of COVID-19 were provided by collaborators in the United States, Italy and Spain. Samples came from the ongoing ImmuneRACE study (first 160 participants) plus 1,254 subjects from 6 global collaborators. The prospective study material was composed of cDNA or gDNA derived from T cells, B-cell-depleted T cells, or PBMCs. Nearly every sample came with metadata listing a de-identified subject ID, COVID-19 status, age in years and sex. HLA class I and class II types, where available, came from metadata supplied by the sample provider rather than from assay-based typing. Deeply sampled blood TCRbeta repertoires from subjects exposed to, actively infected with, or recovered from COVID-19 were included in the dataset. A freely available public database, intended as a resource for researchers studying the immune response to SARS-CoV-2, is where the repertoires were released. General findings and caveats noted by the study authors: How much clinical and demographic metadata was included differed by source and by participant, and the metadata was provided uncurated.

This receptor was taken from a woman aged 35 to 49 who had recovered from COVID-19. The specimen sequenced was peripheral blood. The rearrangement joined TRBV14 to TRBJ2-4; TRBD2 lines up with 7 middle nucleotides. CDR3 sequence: CASSRGRSPNIQYF. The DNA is TGTGCCAGCAGCCGCGGGAGATCCCCAAACATTCAGTACTTC.